The 26 T cell receptor beta chains below all came from one sample that was sequenced in a study of blood T cells in healthy people across ages. Through a sample-barcoded 5' primer and a J-beta primer mix, a second PCR was run for about 6 to 11 cycles. MiXCR, run by TCRdb on the 5' RACE reads, gives a single entry per CDR3 protein. The data show more than 650,000 distinct CDR3 sequences, about 20% seen once. What was sequenced was blood. The origin of the receptors is a man between 65 and 79 years old in good health.

In its sample, this clonotype was seen a few times. The V and J genes are TRBV29-1 and TRBJ2-5; D perhaps matches TRBD1 (6 bases). The ends were cut back, 6 bases at V and 3 bases at J, with 14 bases in the middle. The CDR3 sequence is 13 residues long. Germline values: CDR1 SQVTM, CDR2 ANQGSEA. The CDR3 nucleotides read TGCAGCGTGGACAGAAAAGTGGAAGAGACCCAGTACTTC. Residues: CSVDRKVEETQYF.

The V call is TRBV30, the J call TRBJ1-3; 9 bases line up with TRBD1. Germline-derived CDR1 and CDR2 are GTSNPN and SVGIG (reference sequence). The CDR3 loop spans 16 amino acids. The V segment lost 5 bases and the J segment 7 bases; nucleotides outside the gene matches: 15. CDR3 bases: TGTGCCTGGGACAGGGGGATTGGGACAGGGAGGAACACCATATATTTT. It specifies CAWDRGIGTGRNTIYF.

This sequence joins TRBV6-2 or TRBV6-3 and TRBJ1-6; possible D gene TRBD1, 6 bases. Trimming pared 9 bases from V and 10 bases from J, leaving 16 bases between. The CDR3 is 13 residues long. The V gene's germline CDR1 is MNHEY and CDR2 SVGEGT. Written as DNA, the CDR3 is TGTGCCAGTATCGGGACATCTTCCTCACCCCTCCACTTT. Protein: CASIGTSSSPLHF.

The rearrangement links TRBV5-6 to TRBJ1-4; tentatively, D is TRBD1 (6 bases). This CDR3 is 14 amino acids long. Trimming shortened V by 4 bases and J by 4 bases, and 11 bases separated the two germline ends. The germline CDR1 and CDR2 sequences are SGHDT and YYEEEE. This chain's CDR3 is CASSTQGINEKLFF. CDR3 coding DNA: TGTGCCAGCAGCACCCAGGGGATTAATGAAAAACTGTTTTTT.

The rearrangement joins TRBV20-1 to TRBJ2-1, with D perhaps matching TRBD2 (7 bases). V was cut by 5 bases and J by 10 bases, with 18 bases left in between. The CDR3 is made up of 13 amino acids. CDR1 and CDR2 from the germline V gene are DFQATT and SNEGSKA (reference sequence). The CDR3 reads CSASPGGVWEQFF. For the CDR3, the DNA is TGCAGTGCTTCACCGGGGGGCGTTTGGGAGCAGTTCTTC.

This clonotype appeared many times. The J gene is TRBJ2-3, the V gene TRBV14; perhaps TRBD1 as D (5 bases). The V gene lost 1 base and the J gene lost 1 base, with 9 bases spanning the gap. There are 15 residues in the CDR3. CDR1 SGHDN and CDR2 FVKESK come from the germline V gene. This CDR3 reads CASSQATGGTDTQYF. CDR3 nucleotides: TGTGCCAGCAGCCAAGCCACAGGTGGCACAGATACGCAGTATTTT.

This clonotype was counted between two and nine times. This chain joins TRBV6-5 and TRBJ1-1; 7 nucleotides agree with TRBD1. Per the germline V gene, CDR1 is MNHEY and CDR2 is SVGAGI. This CDR3 comprises 15 residues. J was trimmed by 5 bases and V by 0 bases; bases with no gene match: 6. The CDR3 is CASSYSVTGLTEAFF. The CDR3 DNA reads TGTGCCAGCAGTTACTCGGTGACAGGGCTTACTGAAGCTTTCTTT.

The chain carries TRBV29-1 and TRBJ2-5; D is unclear. This CDR3 comprises 10 residues. The V gene lost 4 bases and the J gene lost 7 bases, with 7 bases spanning the gap. Germline loops: CDR1 SQVTM, CDR2 ANQGSEA. CDR3 nucleotides: TGCAGCGTTGGGGAAAGGACCCAGTACTTC. Amino acid sequence: CSVGERTQYF.

The gene calls are TRBV3-1 and TRBJ2-1; 9 bases agree with TRBD2. Germline V gene lookup returns CDR1 LGHDT and CDR2 YNNKEL (reference sequence). V lost 5 bases, J lost 2 bases, and 7 bases stayed unmatched. There are 16 residues in the CDR3. CDR3 sequence reads: CASSRLAGVTYNEQFF. The DNA for the CDR3 is TGTGCCAGCAGCAGATTAGCGGGAGTTACCTACAATGAGCAGTTCTTC.

This clonotype was observed a handful of times. The gene calls are TRBV6-1 and TRBJ2-3, with D unclear. This CDR3 is built from 15 residues. V lost 8 bases, J lost 1 base, and 16 bases lay in between. Germline V gene data show CDR1 as MNHNS and CDR2 as SASEGT. CDR3 region: CASGRHGDGTDTQYF. CDR3 coding DNA: TGTGCCAGCGGCCGACACGGCGACGGCACAGATACGCAGTATTTT.

This clonotype turned up a few times. CDR3 region: CASRFVGSPGETQYF. The CDR3 DNA sequence: TGCGCCAGCAGGTTCGTCGGGAGCCCTGGAGAGACCCAGTACTTC. V gene TRBV5-1 combines with J gene TRBJ2-5; D is possibly TRBD2 (6 bases). Trimming pared 5 bases from V and 4 bases from J, leaving 18 bases between. The CDR3 consists of 15 residues. Germline V gene lookup returns CDR1 SGHRS and CDR2 YFSETQ.

Ten or more counts support this clonotype. This chain joins TRBV28 and TRBJ2-1; 7 bases agree with TRBD2. The CDR3 extends over 18 amino acids. Unmatched junction bases numbered 18, after V lost 5 bases and J lost 5 bases. Germline lookup yields CDR1 MDHEN and CDR2 SYDVKM. CDR3 bases: TGTGCCAGCAGTCTCACGTCGTTTTTCGCGCGGGGGAACAATGAGCAGTTCTTC. Its protein product is CASSLTSFFARGNNEQFF.

The CDR3 sequence: CATSDYGTSAHNEQFF. The CDR3 DNA reads TGTGCCACCAGTGATTACGGGACTAGCGCGCACAATGAGCAGTTCTTC. The chain links TRBV24-1 to TRBJ2-1, with 10 bases that match TRBD2. Germline lookup yields CDR1 KGHDR and CDR2 SFDVKD. Trimming cost V 2 bases and J 5 bases; bases outside gene matches: 5. The CDR3 extends over 16 amino acids.

This clonotype was counted a few times. This chain links TRBV29-1 with TRBJ2-4; 7 bases map to TRBD2. The CDR3 spans 18 residues. The V gene's germline CDR1 is SQVTM and CDR2 ANQGSEA. Losses at the gene ends were 5 bases for V and 0 bases for J; bases not matched to a gene: 16. The CDR3 sequence is CSVQGLTLAVGAKNIQYF. CDR3 DNA: TGCAGCGTTCAAGGGCTTACTCTAGCGGTGGGAGCCAAAAACATTCAGTACTTC.

The rearrangement uses TRBV7-7 and TRBJ2-1; D uncertain. Trimming stripped 1 base from V and 0 bases from J, with 13 bases between. The CDR3 contains 17 residues. Germline V gene lookup returns CDR1 SSHAT and CDR2 FNYEAQ (reference sequence). The CDR3 loop is CASSLGAARSSYNEQFF. In DNA, the CDR3 is TGTGCCAGCAGCTTAGGTGCAGCGCGGAGCTCCTACAATGAGCAGTTCTTC.

This clonotype was seen at least ten times. The chain uses TRBV18 and TRBJ2-6; the D gene is possibly TRBD1 (5 bases). From germline, CDR1 is KGHSH and CDR2 LQKENI. The CDR3 extends over 15 amino acids. V gave up 0 bases and J gave up 2 bases, with 5 bases separating them. DNA of the CDR3: TGTGCCAGCTCACCACCCAGGGCTGGGGCCAACGTCCTGACTTTC. Residues: CASSPPRAGANVLTF.

The rearrangement links TRBV19 to TRBJ2-4; unclear D gene. Germline V gene lookup returns CDR1 LNHDA and CDR2 SQIVND (reference sequence). This CDR3 is 15 amino acids long. Trimming removed 1 base from V and 0 bases from J, with 7 bases in between. The DNA for the CDR3 is TGTGCCAGTAGTATAGGACAACTAGCCAAAAACATTCAGTACTTC. It encodes CASSIGQLAKNIQYF.

This clonotype has more than one count but fewer than ten. J is TRBJ2-5 and V is TRBV20-1; tentative D call: TRBD1 (5 bases). Germline V gene sequence: CDR1 DFQATT, CDR2 SNEGSKA (reference sequence). CDR3 size: 14 residues. The V end was cut by 1 base, the J end by 4 bases, with 13 bases between. The CDR3 DNA is TGCAGTGCTAGAGCGCACCGAGACAGAGAGACCCAGTACTTC. Translated, it gives CSARAHRDRETQYF.

The rearrangement joins TRBV7-2 to TRBJ2-3, with D unclear. Trimming removed 2 bases from V and 5 bases from J, with 8 bases in between. In germline, CDR1 is SGHTA, CDR2 FQGNSA. This CDR3 contains 13 residues. The CDR3: CASSLQPGDTQYF. Here the CDR3 DNA reads TGTGCCAGCAGCTTACAGCCAGGAGATACGCAGTATTTT.

V usage is TRBV19 and J usage is TRBJ1-2; D not certain. The V gene lost 2 bases and the J gene lost 5 bases, with 9 bases spanning the gap. CDR3 length equals 13 residues. The germline CDR1 and CDR2 sequences are LNHDA and SQIVND (reference sequence). The CDR3 is CASSISQRYGYTF. The CDR3 nucleotides read TGTGCCAGTAGTATATCACAGAGGTATGGCTACACCTTC.

The V gene is TRBV3-1, the J gene TRBJ2-5; 7 bases line up with TRBD1. The J call may be faulty, since TRBJ2-7 better matches the DNA end. Germline CDR1 LGHDT, CDR2 YNNKEL (reference sequence). The CDR3 extends over 15 amino acids. Here the CDR3 reads CASSPRDSIAYEQYF. The CDR3 bases are TGTGCCAGCAGCCCAAGGGACAGTATCGCCTACGAGCAGTACTTC.

This clonotype has only a few counts. This chain joins TRBV24-1 and TRBJ1-2; no reliable D call. Germline V lookup: CDR1 KGHDR, CDR2 SFDVKD. The CDR3 totals 12 residues. V was pared by 5 bases and J by 1 base, with 4 bases between. The CDR3 is CATSARNYGYTF. The CDR3 DNA is TGTGCCACCAGTGCGCGTAACTATGGCTACACCTTC.

This clonotype was seen only once. J is TRBJ2-3 and V is TRBV5-1; a possible D gene is TRBD1 (6 bases). V lost 4 bases and J lost 0, with 15 bases in between. CDR1 is SGHRS, CDR2 YFSETQ, per germline. CDR3 length: 16 amino acids. The CDR3 sequence is CASSDKDRTSTDTQYF. The CDR3 bases are TGCGCCAGCAGCGATAAAGACAGGACAAGCACAGATACGCAGTATTTT.

This clonotype turned up a few times. The chain couples TRBV29-1 to TRBJ1-4; D is undetermined. The CDR3 length is 13 residues. CDR1 and CDR2 (germline): SQVTM, ANQGSEA. The CDR3 sequence is CSGQTATNEKLFF. The DNA for the CDR3 is TGCAGTGGTCAGACTGCAACTAATGAAAAACTGTTTTTT.

The J gene is TRBJ2-3, the V gene TRBV4-1; weak D call: TRBD2 (6 bases). This CDR3 comprises 14 residues. V lost 1 base, J lost 4 bases, and 9 bases lay in between. Germline CDR1 and CDR2: MGHRA and YSYEKL. In nucleotides, the CDR3 is TGCGCCAGCAGCCAAGCTACGGGGGCAGATACGCAGTATTTT. It translates to CASSQATGADTQYF.

J is TRBJ1-4 and V is TRBV7-2; 8 bases align to TRBD1. Per the germline V gene, CDR1 is SGHTA and CDR2 is FQGNSA. This CDR3 comprises 16 residues. The trim removed 2 bases at V and 5 bases at J, leaving 7 bases unmatched. The CDR3 reads CASSLSGGARNEKLFF. The CDR3, as DNA: TGTGCCAGCAGCTTATCAGGGGGCGCGAGAAATGAAAAACTGTTTTTT.